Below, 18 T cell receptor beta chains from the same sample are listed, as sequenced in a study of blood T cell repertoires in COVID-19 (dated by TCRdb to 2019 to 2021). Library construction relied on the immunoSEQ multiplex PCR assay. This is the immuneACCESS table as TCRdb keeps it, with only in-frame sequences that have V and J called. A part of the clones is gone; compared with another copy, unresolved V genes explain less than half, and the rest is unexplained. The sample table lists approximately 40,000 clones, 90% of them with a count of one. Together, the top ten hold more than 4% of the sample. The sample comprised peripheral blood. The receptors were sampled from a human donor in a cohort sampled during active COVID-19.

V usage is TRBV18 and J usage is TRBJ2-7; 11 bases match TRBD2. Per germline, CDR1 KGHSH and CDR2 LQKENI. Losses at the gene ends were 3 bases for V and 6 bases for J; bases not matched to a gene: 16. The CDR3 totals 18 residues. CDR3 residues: CASSPRTSGSSRVSEQYF. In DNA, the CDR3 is TGTGCCAGCTCACCCAGAACTAGCGGGAGTTCCCGGGTTAGCGAGCAGTACTTC.

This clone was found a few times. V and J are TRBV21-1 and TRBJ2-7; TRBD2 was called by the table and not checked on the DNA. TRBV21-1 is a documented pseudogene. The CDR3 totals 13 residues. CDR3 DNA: TGTGCCAGTGGGCTAGCGGGGAGTTACGAGCAGTACTTC. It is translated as CASGLAGSYEQYF.

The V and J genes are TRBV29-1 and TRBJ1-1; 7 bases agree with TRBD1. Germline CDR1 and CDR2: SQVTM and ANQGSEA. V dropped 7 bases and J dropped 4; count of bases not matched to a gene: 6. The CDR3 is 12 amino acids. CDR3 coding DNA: TGCAGCGCCGACCAGGGGGGCACTGAAGCTTTCTTT. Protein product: CSADQGGTEAFF.

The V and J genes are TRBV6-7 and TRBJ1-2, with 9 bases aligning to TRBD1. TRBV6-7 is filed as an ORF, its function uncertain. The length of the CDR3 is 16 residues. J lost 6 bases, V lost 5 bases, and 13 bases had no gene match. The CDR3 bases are TGTGCCAGCAGTCACCCTTCACAGGGGGCTCATGATGGCTACACCTTC. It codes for CASSHPSQGAHDGYTF.

DNA of the CDR3: TGTGCCAGCAGCAGGGAAGAGGACGGTCGACTGTTTTTT. It is translated as CASSREEDGRLFF. The chain links TRBV12-3 or TRBV12-4 to TRBJ1-4, with D possibly matching TRBD1 (5 bases). The CDR3 loop spans 13 amino acids. V lost 6 bases and J lost 13, with 18 bases in between.

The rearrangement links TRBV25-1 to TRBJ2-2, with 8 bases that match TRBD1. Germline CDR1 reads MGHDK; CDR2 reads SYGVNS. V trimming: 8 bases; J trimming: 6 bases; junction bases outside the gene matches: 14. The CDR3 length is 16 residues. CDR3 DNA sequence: TGTGCCAGCGCCTATCAGCAGGGGGCCTACGCCGGGGAGCTGTTTTTT. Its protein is CASAYQQGAYAGELFF.

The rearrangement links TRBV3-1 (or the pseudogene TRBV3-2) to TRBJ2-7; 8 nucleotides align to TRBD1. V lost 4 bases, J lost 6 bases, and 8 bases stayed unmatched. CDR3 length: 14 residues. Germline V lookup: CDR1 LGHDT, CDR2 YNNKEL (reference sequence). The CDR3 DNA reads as TGTGCCAGCAGCCCCTGCAGGGGGCTCTGCGAGCAGTACTTC. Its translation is CASSPCRGLCEQYF.

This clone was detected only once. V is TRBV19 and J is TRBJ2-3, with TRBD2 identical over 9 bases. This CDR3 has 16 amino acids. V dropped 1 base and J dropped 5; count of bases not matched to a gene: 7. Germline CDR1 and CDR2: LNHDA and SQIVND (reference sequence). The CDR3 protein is CASSIGGLAGRDTQYF. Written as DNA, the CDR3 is TGTGCCAGTAGTATAGGCGGCCTAGCGGGAAGAGATACGCAGTATTTT.

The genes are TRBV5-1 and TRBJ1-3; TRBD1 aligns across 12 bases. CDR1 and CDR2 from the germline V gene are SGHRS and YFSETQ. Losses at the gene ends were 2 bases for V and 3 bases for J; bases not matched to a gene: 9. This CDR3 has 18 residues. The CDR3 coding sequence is TGCGCCAGCAGCTTCGCCGGGACAGGGGGCAGTCTTGGAAACACCATATATTTT. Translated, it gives CASSFAGTGGSLGNTIYF.

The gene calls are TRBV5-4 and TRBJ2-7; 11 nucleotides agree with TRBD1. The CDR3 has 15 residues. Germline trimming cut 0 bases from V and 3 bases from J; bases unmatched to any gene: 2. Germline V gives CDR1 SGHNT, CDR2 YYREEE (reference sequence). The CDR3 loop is CASSLGGTGGYEQYF. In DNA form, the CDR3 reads TGTGCCAGCAGCTTGGGGGGGACAGGGGGCTACGAGCAGTACTTC.

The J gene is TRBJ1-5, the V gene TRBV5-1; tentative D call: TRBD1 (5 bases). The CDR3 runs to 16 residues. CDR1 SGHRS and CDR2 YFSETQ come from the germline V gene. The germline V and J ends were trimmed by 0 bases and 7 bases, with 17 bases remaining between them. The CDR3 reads CASSLGDVDSTQPQHF. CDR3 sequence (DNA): TGCGCCAGCAGCTTGGGAGATGTCGACAGCACGCAGCCCCAGCATTTT.

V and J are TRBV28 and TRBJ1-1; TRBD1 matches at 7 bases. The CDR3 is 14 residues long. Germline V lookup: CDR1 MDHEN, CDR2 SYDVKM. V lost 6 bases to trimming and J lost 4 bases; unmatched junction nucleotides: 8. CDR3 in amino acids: CASRSSPGGTEAFF. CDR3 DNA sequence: TGTGCCAGCAGATCTAGCCCAGGGGGCACTGAAGCTTTCTTT.

In DNA, the CDR3 is TGCGCCAGCAGCTTGGGGTCCCGGGCTGGGGCCAACGTCCTGACTTTC. Residues: CASSLGSRAGANVLTF. V gene TRBV5-1 combines with J gene TRBJ2-6; D ambiguous. V lost 0 bases and J lost 2, with 9 bases in between. Germline CDR1 and CDR2: SGHRS and YFSETQ. The CDR3 spans 16 residues.

The CDR3 nucleotides read TGTGCCAGCAGCTGGAGACTAGCGGGAGCCAACACCGGGGAGCTGTTTTTT. Translating gives CASSWRLAGANTGELFF. J is TRBJ2-2 and V is TRBV11-3; TRBD2 matches 12 bases. There are 17 residues in the CDR3. V was pared by 4 bases and J by 2 bases, with 5 bases of the junction left unmatched. The germline V gene has CDR1 SGHNT and CDR2 YENEEA.

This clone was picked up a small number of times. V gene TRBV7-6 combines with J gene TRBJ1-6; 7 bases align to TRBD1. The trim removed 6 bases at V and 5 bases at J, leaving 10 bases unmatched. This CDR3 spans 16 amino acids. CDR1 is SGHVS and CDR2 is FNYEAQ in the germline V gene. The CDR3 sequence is CASSPLSGTDNSPLHF. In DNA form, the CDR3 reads TGTGCCAGCAGTCCACTCTCCGGGACAGATAATTCACCCCTCCACTTT.

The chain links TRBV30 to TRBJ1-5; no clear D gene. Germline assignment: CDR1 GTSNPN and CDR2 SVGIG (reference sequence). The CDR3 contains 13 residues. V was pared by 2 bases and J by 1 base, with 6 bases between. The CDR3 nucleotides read TGTGCCTGGAGTCCGGGGAGCAATCAGCCCCAGCATTTT. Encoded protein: CAWSPGSNQPQHF.

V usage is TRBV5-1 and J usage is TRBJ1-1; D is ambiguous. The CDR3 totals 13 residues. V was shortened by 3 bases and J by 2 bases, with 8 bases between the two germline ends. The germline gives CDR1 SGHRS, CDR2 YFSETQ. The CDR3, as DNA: TGCGCCAGCAGCTCCCCAGGTAACACTGAAGCTTTCTTT. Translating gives CASSSPGNTEAFF.

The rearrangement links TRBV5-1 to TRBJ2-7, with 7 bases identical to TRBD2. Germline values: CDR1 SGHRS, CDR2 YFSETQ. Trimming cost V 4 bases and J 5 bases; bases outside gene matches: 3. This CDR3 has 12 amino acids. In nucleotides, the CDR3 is TGCGCCAGCAGCCTGACTAGCCACGAGCAGTACTTC. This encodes CASSLTSHEQYF.